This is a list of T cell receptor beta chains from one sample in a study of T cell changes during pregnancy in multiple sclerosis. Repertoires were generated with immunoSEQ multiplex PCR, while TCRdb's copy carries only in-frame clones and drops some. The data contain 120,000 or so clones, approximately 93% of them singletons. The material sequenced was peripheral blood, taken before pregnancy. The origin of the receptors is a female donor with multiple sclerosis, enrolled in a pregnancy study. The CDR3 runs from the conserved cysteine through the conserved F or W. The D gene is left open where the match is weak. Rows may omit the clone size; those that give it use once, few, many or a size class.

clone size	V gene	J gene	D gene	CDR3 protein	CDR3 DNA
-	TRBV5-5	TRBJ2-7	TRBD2	CASSPAPLATYEQYF	TGTGCCAGCAGCCCCGCCCCACTAGCGACCTACGAGCAGTACTTC
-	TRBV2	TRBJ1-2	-	CASRGTQLGYTF	TGTGCCAGCAGGGGGACACAGCTTGGCTACACCTTC
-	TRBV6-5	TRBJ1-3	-	CASSLHKGRTGNTIYF	TGTGCCAGCAGTTTACACAAGGGGCGAACTGGAAACACCATATATTTT
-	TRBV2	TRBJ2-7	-	CASSTIIRVTYEQYF	TGTGCCAGCAGTACAATAATCAGGGTTACCTACGAGCAGTACTTC
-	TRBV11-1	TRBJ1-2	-	CASSLDRGYGYTF	TGTGCCAGCAGCTTAGATCGGGGGTATGGCTACACCTTC
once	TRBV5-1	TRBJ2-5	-	CASSLAKETQYF	TGCGCCAGCAGCTTGGCCAAAGAGACCCAGTACTTC
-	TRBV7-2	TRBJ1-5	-	CASSMDSLKGPQHF	TGTGCCAGCAGCATGGACAGCCTCAAAGGTCCCCAGCATTTT
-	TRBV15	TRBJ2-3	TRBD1	CATRGLTGVGTDTQYF	TGTGCCACCAGAGGCCTGACAGGGGTCGGCACAGATACGCAGTATTTT
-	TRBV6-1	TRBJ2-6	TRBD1	CASSGQGDSGANVLTF	TGTGCCAGCAGTGGACAGGGCGACTCTGGGGCCAACGTCCTGACTTTC
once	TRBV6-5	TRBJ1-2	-	CASSPGAANYGYTF	TGTGCCAGCAGCCCAGGGGCGGCTAACTATGGCTACACCTTC
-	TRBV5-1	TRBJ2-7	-	CASSSGGGYEQYF	TGCGCCAGCAGCTCTGGTGGGGGGTACGAGCAGTACTTC
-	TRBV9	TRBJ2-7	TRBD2	CASSPKPGTKTYEQYF	TGTGCCAGCAGCCCTAAACCCGGGACTAAGACCTACGAGCAGTACTTC
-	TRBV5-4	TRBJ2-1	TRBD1	CASRRTGGSTEQFF	TGTGCCAGCAGAAGGACAGGGGGGTCCACTGAGCAGTTCTTC
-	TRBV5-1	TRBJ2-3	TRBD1	CASSLAVTGGADTQYF	TGCGCCAGCAGCTTGGCCGTAACAGGGGGCGCAGATACGCAGTATTTT
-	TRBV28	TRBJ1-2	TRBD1	CASSPGTEVDYTF	TGTGCCAGCAGCCCCGGGACAGAAGTTGACTACACCTTC
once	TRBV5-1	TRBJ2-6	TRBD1	CASTSGTGGYGANVLTF	TGCGCCAGCACCTCCGGGACAGGGGGCTACGGGGCCAACGTCCTGACTTTC
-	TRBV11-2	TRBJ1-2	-	CASSLAPGTNYGYTF	TGTGCCAGCAGCTTAGCCCCAGGAACTAACTATGGCTACACCTTC
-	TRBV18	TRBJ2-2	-	CASSPQRQVTNTGELFF	TGTGCCAGCTCACCCCAACGACAGGTGACGAACACCGGGGAGCTGTTTTTT
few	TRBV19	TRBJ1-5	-	CASSMVDSQHF	TGTGCCAGTAGTATGGTCGACTCCCAGCATTTT
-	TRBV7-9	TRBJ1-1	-	CASSSHRVSTGTEAFF	TGTGCCAGCAGCTCTCACCGAGTATCTACGGGAACTGAAGCTTTCTTT
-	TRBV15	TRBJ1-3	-	CATSFDLPRARGNTIYF	TGTGCCACCAGCTTCGACCTCCCCAGGGCCCGAGGAAACACCATATATTTT
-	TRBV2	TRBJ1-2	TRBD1	CASSQGQGNYGYTF	TGTGCCAGCAGCCAGGGACAGGGAAACTATGGCTACACCTTC
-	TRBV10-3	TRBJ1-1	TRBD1	CATRDSEAFF	TGTGCCACTAGGGACAGTGAAGCTTTCTTT
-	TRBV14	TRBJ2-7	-	CASSQRWALVYEQYF	TGTGCCAGCAGCCAAAGGTGGGCTCTGGTTTACGAGCAGTACTTC
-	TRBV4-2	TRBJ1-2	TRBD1	CASSQDFNGQGAFGYTF	TGTGCCAGCAGCCAAGATTTCAACGGACAGGGGGCGTTTGGCTACACCTTC
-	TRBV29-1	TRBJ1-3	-	CSANEVRGNTIYF	TGCAGCGCCAATGAGGTGCGCGGAAACACCATATATTTT
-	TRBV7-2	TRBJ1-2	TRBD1	CASSWGTGPPNYGYTF	TGTGCCAGCAGCTGGGGGACAGGCCCTCCTAACTATGGCTACACCTTC
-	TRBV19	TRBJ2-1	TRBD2	CASNYAGLVYHNEQFF	TGTGCCAGTAATTATGCCGGACTAGTTTACCACAATGAGCAGTTCTTC
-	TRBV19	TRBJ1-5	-	CASSIWRDHQPQHF	TGTGCCAGTAGTATTTGGAGGGACCATCAGCCCCAGCATTTT
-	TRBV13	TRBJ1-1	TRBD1	CASSSHRGSTEAFF	TGTGCCAGCAGCTCACACAGGGGGAGCACTGAAGCTTTCTTT
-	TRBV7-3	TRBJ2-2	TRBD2	CASSQFSGAGELFF	TGTGCCAGCAGTCAATTTAGCGGGGCCGGGGAGCTGTTTTTT
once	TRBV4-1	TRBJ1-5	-	CASSGPSSNQPQHF	TGCGCCAGCAGCGGCCCAAGTAGCAATCAGCCCCAGCATTTT
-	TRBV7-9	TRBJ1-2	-	CASSLGPGAYGYTF	TGTGCCAGCAGCTTAGGGCCAGGGGCCTATGGCTACACCTTC
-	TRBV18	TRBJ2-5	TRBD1	CASSPLGTVLISAKTQYF	TGTGCCAGCTCACCCCTAGGGACAGTTTTAATCTCCGCGAAGACCCAGTACTTC
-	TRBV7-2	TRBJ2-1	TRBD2	CASSLLAGGSGSYNEQFF	TGTGCCAGCAGCTTACTAGCGGGGGGGTCAGGCTCCTACAATGAGCAGTTCTTC
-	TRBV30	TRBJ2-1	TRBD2	CAWTTQREAPHNEQFF	TGTGCCTGGACCACCCAGCGGGAGGCCCCCCACAATGAGCAGTTCTTC
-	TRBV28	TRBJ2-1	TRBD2	CASSFSGVEQFF	TGTGCCAGCAGTTTTAGCGGGGTTGAGCAGTTCTTC
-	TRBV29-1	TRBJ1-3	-	CSVQVTSGNTIYF	TGCAGCGTTCAAGTCACATCTGGAAACACCATATATTTT
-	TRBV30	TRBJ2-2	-	CAWSVRGTGELFF	TGTGCCTGGAGTGTACGGGGGACCGGGGAGCTGTTTTTT
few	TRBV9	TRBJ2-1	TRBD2	CASSPRLAGGDNEQFF	TGTGCCAGCAGCCCCCGACTAGCGGGGGGGGACAATGAGCAGTTCTTC